This TCR beta chain stems from a study of cytotoxic CD8 clonotypes in ibrutinib-treated CLL. Generated by immunoSEQ multiplex PCR, the TCRdb table keeps only in-frame clones and is missing some. Of around 70,000 clones listed, 80% were seen once; the top ten hold roughly 7.5%. The germline V gene has CDR1 SQVTM and CDR2 ANQGSEA. The CDR3 loop spans 12 amino acids. Trimming cost V 6 bases and J 0 bases, with 8 bases left between them. The sequences come from PBMCs, collected at disease progression, from a patient treated with ibrutinib. The rearrangement joins TRBV29-1 to TRBJ1-1, with D unresolved. This clonotype was obtained from a human donor with chronic lymphocytic leukemia. In DNA, the CDR3 is TGCAGCGTCGACACCCTGAACACTGAAGCTTTCTTT. Amino acids: CSVDTLNTEAFF. Looking up the rest from reference TRBV29-1 and TRBJ1-1 gives the full variable domain: SAVISQKPSRDICQRGTSLTIQCQVDSQVTMMFWYRQQPGQSLTLIATANQGSEATYESGFVIDKFPISRPNLTFSTLTVSNMSPEDSSIYLCSVDTLNTEAFFGQGTRLTVV.